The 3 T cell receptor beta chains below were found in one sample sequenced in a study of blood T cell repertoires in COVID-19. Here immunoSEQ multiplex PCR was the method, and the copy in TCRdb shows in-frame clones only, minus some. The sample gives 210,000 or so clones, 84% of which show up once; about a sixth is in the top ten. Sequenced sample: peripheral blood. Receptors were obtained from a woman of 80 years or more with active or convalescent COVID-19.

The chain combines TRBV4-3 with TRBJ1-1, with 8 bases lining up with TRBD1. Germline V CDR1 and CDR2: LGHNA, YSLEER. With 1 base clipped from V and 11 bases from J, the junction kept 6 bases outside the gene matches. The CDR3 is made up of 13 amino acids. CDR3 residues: CASSQAPGGAAFF. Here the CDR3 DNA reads TGCGCCAGCAGCCAAGCGCCAGGGGGCGCGGCTTTCTTT.

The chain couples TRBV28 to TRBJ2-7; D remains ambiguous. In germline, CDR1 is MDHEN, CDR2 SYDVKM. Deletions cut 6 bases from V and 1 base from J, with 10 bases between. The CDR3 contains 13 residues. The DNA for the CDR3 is TGTGCCAGCAGCCTCAGTTTATCCTACGAGCAGTACTTC. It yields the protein CASSLSLSYEQYF. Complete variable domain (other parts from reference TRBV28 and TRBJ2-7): DVKVTQSSRYLVKRTGEKVFLECVQDMDHENMFWYRQDPGLGLRLIYFSYDVKMKEKGDIPEGYSVSREKKERFSLILESASTNQTSMYLCASSLSLSYEQYFGPGTRLTVT.

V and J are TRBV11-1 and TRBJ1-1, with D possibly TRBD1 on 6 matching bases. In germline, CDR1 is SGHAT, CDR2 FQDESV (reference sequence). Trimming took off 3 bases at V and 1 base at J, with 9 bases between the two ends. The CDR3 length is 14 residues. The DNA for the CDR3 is TGTGCCAGCAGCTTGGACAGAGGGAACACTGAAGCTTTCTTT. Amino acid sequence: CASSLDRGNTEAFF.